What follows is one T cell receptor beta chain and its context. Antigen unknown. Extraction yielded at least 5 micrograms of total RNA per sample. These data come from a study of blood T cells in healthy people across ages. Alongside a J-beta primer mix, a sample-barcoded 5' primer served in a second PCR lasting about 7 to 11 cycles. From the 5' RACE reads, TCRdb called clonotypes with MiXCR, one entry per CDR3 protein. This repertoire shows fewer than 900,000 distinct CDR3 sequences, roughly 44% found once; its top ten account for around a fifth. The CDR3 contains 14 residues. CDR1 is SGHAT, CDR2 FQNNGV, per germline. General study points: CMV status of donors was not determined, possibly confounding expanded clonotype changes. Fewer expanded clones and more diversity marked long-lived versus aged donors.

The specimen sequenced was blood. The chain has TRBV11-2 and TRBJ2-1; 7 bases are a match to TRBD2. The closer fit of TRBJ2-7 to the DNA end suggests the J call may be wrong. This TCR derives from a woman in her fifties or sixties in good health. The CDR3 DNA reads TGTGCCAGCAGGACGACTAGCTCCTACAATGAGCAGTACTTC. Translated, it gives CASRTTSSYNEQYF.